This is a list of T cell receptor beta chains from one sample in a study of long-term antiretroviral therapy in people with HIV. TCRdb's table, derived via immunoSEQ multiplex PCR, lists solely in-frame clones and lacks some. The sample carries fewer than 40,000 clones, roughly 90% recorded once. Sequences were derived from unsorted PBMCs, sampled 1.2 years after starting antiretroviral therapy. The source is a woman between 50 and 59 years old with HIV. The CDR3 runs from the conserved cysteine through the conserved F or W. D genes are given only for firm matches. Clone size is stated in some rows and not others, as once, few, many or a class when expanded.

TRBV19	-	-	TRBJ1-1	TGTGCCAGTAGTCTCATGGGGGCTGGGGGGAACACTGAAGCTTTCTTT	CASSLMGAGGNTEAFF
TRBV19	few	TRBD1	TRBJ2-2	TGTGCCAGTAGTTATCAGGGGGCGAACACCGGGGAGCTGTTTTTT	CASSYQGANTGELFF
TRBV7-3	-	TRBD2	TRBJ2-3	TGTGCCAGCAGCCCCCGCCCAGCGGGGGGGCAAGATACGCAGTATTTT	CASSPRPAGGQDTQYF
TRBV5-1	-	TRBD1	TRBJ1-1	TGCGCCAGCAGCACCGGGACAGGGACGCCAAACACTGAAGCTTTCTTT	CASSTGTGTPNTEAFF
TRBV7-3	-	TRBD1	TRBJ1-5	TGTGCCAGCAGCTCGGACAGGAATCAGCCCCAGCATTTT	CASSSDRNQPQHF
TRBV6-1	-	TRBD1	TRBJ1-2	TGTGCCAGCAGTGAAGCACAAGGGGGCGCCTATGGCTACACCTTC	CASSEAQGGAYGYTF
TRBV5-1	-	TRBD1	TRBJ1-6	TGCGCCAGCAGCTTGGGACAGGGGAATAATTCACCCCTCCACTTT	CASSLGQGNNSPLHF
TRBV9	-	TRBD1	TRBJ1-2	TGTGCCAGCAGCGCGGGACAGGGTGACTATGGCTACACCTTC	CASSAGQGDYGYTF
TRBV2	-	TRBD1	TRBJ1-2	TGTGCCAGCAGTGAAAGGCAGGGGGCAAACGGCTACACCTTC	CASSERQGANGYTF
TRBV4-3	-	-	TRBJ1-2	TGCGCCAGCAGCCAAGTAGAGGGATCGAGCTATGGCTACACCTTC	CASSQVEGSSYGYTF
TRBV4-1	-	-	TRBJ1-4	TGCGCCAGCAGCCAAGACAGGGGATTAGGAAAACTGTTTTTT	CASSQDRGLGKLFF
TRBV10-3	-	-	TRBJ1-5	TGTGCCATCAGTGAGGCCTCGGATCAGCCCCAGCATTTT	CAISEASDQPQHF
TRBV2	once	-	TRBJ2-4	TGTGCCAGCAGTGTAGAGCTTTCGGCCAAAAACATTCAGTACTTC	CASSVELSAKNIQYF
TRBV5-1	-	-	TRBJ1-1	TGCGCCAGCAGCTTGGGGTCGTGGGAATACACTGAAGCTTTCTTT	CASSLGSWEYTEAFF
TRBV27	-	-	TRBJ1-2	TGTGCCAGCAGTTTATCAGCAGGGAACTATGGCTACACCTTC	CASSLSAGNYGYTF
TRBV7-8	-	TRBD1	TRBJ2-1	TGTGCCAGCAGCTCTCGGACCGGGACAGGGGACAATGAGCAGTTCTTC	CASSSRTGTGDNEQFF
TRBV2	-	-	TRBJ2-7	TGTGCCAGCAGAGAAGAAGGGGTTTCCTACGAGCAGTACTTC	CASREEGVSYEQYF
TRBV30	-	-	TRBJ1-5	TGTGCCTGGAGTGTCGCAGGGGCTCAGCCCCAGCATTTT	CAWSVAGAQPQHF
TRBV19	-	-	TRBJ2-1	TGTGCCAGTAGTTACGGGTTCTACAATGAGCAGTTCTTC	CASSYGFYNEQFF
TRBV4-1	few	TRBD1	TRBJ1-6	TGCGCCAGCAGCCAAGAGGACAGGGAGAATTCACCCCTCCACTTT	CASSQEDRENSPLHF
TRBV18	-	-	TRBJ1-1	TGTGCCAGCTCAAGTCCTGCCTCCATGGGGAACACTGAAGCTTTCTTT	CASSSPASMGNTEAFF
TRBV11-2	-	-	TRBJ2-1	TGTGCCAGCTCGGGTGGCAGGGGGGAAGATTACAATGAGCAGTTCTTC	CASSGGRGEDYNEQFF
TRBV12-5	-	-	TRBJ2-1	TGTGCTAGTGGGTTTCAGCAGACTGAGCAGTTCTTC	CASGFQQTEQFF
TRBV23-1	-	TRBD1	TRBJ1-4	TGCGCCAGCAGCGAAATACTACCGGGACAGGAAACAGAAAAACTGTTTTTT	CASSEILPGQETEKLFF
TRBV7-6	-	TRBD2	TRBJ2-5	TGTGCCAGCAGCCAGCGGGGCCGCACAGAGACCCAGTACTTC	CASSQRGRTETQYF
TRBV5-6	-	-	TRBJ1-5	TGTGCCAGCAGCTTTCGGCGGGATAATCAGCCCCAGCATTTT	CASSFRRDNQPQHF
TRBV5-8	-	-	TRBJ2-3	TGTGCCAGCAGCTTGGAGCTGAGCACAGATACGCAGTATTTT	CASSLELSTDTQYF
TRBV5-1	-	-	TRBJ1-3	TGCGCCAGCAGCCTCGCAGGGCAATCTGGAAACACCATATATTTT	CASSLAGQSGNTIYF
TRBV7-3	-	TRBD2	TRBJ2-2	TGTGCCAGCAGCGCGGGGGGGGTGACCGGGGAGCTGTTTTTT	CASSAGGVTGELFF
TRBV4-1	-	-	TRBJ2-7	TGCGCCAGCAGCCAGTCCCCCAGGAGCTCCTACGAGCAGTACTTC	CASSQSPRSSYEQYF
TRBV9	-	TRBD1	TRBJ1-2	TGTGCCAGCAGCGTCGCGCACAGGGGCAACTATGGCTACACCTTC	CASSVAHRGNYGYTF
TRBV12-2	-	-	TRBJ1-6	TGTGCAAGTCGCCGTATTATCGACCGTGGGACTTTAAATTCACCCCTCCACTTT	CASRRIIDRGTLNSPLHF
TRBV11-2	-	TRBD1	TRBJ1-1	TGTGCCAGCAGCCCAGGGGGCAAGGCCACTGAAGCTTTCTTT	CASSPGGKATEAFF
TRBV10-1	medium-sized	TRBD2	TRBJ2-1	TGCGCCAGCAGTGATGGACTAGCGGGGGGGCGTGAGCAGTTCTTC	CASSDGLAGGREQFF
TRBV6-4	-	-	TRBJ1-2	TGTGCCAGCAGTGTGTCGGGGCGAGCTAACTATGGCTACACCTTC	CASSVSGRANYGYTF
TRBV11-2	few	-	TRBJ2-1	TGTGCCAGCAGCTTAGTTCAGGGGAGTTCCTACAATGAGCAGTTCTTC	CASSLVQGSSYNEQFF
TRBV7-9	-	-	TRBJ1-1	TGTGCCAGCAGCTTAGGGGGGGAAGCTTTCTTT	CASSLGGEAFF
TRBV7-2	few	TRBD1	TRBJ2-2	TGTGCCAGCAGCAGGGACAGGGGAACCGGGGAGCTGTTTTTT	CASSRDRGTGELFF
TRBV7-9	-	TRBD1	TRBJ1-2	TGTGCCAGCAGCCCACAGGGGGCGTGGGGCTACACCTTC	CASSPQGAWGYTF
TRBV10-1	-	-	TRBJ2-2	TGCGCCAGCACTGACCAGCCCGGGGAGCTGTTTTTT	CASTDQPGELFF
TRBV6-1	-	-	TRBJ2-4	TGTGCCAGCAGTGAACCGCGAAACATAGCCAAAAACATTCAGTACTTC	CASSEPRNIAKNIQYF
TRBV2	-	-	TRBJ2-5	TGTGCCAGCAGTGACATCACGACGGGGGCCGAGACCCAGTACTTC	CASSDITTGAETQYF
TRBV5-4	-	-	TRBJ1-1	TGTGCCAGCAGCTTGGACCCTGAAAACATTGAAGCTTTCTTT	CASSLDPENIEAFF
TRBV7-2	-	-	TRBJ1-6	TGTGCCAGCAGCCGAGAGTGGTCCCGGGGGAGCGGTTCACCCCTCCACTTT	CASSREWSRGSGSPLHF
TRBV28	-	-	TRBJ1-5	TGTGCCAGCAGTGCCCCAGGGGACAATCAGCCCCAGCATTTT	CASSAPGDNQPQHF
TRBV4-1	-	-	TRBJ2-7	TGCGCCAGCAGCCAAGGCAGCCAGGGTGGTTACGAGCAGTACTTC	CASSQGSQGGYEQYF
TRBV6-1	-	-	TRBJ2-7	TGTGCCAGCAGTGAAACGGTCGGGGAGCAGTACTTC	CASSETVGEQYF
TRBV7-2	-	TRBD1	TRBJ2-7	TGTGCCAGCAGCTTAGCGGGGTACGCCTTAGGACAGGGAAACCACGAGCAGTACTTC	CASSLAGYALGQGNHEQYF
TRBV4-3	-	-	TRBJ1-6	TGCGCCAGCAGCCAAGACCGGTATAATTCACCCCTCCACTTT	CASSQDRYNSPLHF
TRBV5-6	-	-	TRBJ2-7	TGTGCCAGCAGCTTGGTTAGGGGCAGCCGGAGCTCCTACGAGCAGTACTTC	CASSLVRGSRSSYEQYF
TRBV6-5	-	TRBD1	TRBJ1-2	TGTGCCAGCAGCGTGAGTAGGACAGGGAACGGCTACACCTTC	CASSVSRTGNGYTF
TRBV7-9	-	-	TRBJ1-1	TGTGCCAGCAGCTATACAAACACTGAAGCTTTCTTT	CASSYTNTEAFF
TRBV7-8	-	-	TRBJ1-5	TGTGCCAGCAGCTTATCCCACAATCAGCCCCAGCATTTT	CASSLSHNQPQHF
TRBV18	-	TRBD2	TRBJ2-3	TGTGCCAGCTCACCACAACTAGCGGGGGGGCCAGATACGCAGTATTTT	CASSPQLAGGPDTQYF